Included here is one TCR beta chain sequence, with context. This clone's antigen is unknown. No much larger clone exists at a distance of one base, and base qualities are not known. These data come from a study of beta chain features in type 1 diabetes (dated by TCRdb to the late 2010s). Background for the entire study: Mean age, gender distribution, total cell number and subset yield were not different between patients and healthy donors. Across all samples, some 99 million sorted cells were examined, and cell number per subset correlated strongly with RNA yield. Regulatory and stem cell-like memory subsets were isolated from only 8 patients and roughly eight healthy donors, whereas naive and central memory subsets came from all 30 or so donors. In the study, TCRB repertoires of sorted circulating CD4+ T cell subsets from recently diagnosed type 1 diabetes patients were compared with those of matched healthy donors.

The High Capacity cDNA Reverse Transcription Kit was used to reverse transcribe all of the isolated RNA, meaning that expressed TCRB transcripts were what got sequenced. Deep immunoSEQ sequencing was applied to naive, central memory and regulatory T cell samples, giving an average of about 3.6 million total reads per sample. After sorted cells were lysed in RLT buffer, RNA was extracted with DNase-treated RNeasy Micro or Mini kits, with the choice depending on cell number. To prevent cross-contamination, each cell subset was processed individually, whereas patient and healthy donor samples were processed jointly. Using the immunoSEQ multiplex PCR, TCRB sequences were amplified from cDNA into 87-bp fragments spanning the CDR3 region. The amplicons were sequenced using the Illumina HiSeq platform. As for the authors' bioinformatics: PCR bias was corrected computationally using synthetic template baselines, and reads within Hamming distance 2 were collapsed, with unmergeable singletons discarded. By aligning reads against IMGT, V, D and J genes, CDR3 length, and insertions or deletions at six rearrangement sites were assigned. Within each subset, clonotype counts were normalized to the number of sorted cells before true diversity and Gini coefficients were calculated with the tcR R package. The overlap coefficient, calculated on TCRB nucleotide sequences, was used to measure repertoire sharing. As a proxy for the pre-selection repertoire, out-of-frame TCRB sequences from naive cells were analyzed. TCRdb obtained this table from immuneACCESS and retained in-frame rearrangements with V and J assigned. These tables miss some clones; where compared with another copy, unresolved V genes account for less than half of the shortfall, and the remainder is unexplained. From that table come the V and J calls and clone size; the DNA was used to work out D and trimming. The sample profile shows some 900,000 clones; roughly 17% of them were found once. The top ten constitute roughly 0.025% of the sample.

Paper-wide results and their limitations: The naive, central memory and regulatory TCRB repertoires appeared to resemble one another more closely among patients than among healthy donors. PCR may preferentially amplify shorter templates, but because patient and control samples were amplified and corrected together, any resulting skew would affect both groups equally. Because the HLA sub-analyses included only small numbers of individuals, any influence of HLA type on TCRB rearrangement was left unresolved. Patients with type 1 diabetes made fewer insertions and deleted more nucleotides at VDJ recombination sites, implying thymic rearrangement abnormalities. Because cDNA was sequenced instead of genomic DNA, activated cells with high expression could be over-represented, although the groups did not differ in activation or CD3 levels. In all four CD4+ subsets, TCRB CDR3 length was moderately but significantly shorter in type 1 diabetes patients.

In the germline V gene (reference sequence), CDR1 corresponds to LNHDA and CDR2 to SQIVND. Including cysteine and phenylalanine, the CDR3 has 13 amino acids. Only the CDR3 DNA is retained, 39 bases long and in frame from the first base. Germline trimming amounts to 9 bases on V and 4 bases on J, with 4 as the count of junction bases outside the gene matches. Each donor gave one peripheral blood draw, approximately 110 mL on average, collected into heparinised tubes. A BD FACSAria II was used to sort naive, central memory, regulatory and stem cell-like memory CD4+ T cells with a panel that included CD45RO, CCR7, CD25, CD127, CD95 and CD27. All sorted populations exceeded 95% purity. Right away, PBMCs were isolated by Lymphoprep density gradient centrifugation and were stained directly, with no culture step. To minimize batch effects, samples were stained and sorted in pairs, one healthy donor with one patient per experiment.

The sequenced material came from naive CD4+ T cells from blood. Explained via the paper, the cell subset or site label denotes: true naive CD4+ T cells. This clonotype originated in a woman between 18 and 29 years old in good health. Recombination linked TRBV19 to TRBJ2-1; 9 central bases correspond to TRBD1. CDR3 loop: CASVGQGYNEQFF. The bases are TGTGCCAGCGTCGGACAGGGGTACAATGAGCAGTTCTTC.